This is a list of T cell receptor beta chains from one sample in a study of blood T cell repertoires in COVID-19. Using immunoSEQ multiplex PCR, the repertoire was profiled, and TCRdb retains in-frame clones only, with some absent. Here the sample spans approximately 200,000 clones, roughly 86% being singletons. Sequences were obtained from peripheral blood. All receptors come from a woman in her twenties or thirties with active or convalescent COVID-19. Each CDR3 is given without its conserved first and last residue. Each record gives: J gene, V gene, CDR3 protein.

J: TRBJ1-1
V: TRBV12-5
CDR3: ASGSGRGPGSEAF

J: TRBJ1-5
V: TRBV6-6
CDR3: ASSQSGQASNQPQH

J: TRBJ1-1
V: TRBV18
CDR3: ASSPRSTRNTEAF

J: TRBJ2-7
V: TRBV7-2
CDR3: ASSPPTYEQY

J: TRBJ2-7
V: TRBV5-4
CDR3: ASSWRDPVVYEQY

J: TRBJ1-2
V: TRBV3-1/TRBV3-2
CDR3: ASSQGGRDGYT

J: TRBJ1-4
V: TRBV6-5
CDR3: ASSYSMTAEKLF

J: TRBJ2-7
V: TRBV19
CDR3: ASTGGPHQSYEQY

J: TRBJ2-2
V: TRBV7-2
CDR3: ASSPSPGLAGHGTGELF

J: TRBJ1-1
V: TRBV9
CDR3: ASSAQQGNTEAF

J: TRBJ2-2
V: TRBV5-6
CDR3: ASSWGTNTGELF

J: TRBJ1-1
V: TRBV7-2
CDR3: ASSPYLNTEAF

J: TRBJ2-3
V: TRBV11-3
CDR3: ASSFTLDDTQY

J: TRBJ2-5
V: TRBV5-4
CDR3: ASSPELAGGTQY

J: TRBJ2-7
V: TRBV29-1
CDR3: SVKGGDAYEQY

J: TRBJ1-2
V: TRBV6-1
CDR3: ASSEVGVVLYGYT

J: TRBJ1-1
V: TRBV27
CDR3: ASKRRRQGDTEAF

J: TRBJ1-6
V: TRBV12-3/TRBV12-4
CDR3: ASGQSYNSPLH

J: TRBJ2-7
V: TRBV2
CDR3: ASTLTGSNAYEQY

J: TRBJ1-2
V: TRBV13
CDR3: ASSLRGGPNYGYT

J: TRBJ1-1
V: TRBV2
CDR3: ASTRENTEAF

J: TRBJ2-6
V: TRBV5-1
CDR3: ASSLGHSSGANVLT

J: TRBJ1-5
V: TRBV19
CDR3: ASRGQGASGNQPQH

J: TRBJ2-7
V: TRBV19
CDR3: ASSLASGGYEQY

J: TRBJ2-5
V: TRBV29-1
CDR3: SVEPEPQETQY

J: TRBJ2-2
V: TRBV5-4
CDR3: ASSPDYYTGELF

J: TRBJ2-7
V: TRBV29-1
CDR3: SVEGSSSEQY

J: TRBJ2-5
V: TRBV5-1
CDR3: ASSFSGGETQY